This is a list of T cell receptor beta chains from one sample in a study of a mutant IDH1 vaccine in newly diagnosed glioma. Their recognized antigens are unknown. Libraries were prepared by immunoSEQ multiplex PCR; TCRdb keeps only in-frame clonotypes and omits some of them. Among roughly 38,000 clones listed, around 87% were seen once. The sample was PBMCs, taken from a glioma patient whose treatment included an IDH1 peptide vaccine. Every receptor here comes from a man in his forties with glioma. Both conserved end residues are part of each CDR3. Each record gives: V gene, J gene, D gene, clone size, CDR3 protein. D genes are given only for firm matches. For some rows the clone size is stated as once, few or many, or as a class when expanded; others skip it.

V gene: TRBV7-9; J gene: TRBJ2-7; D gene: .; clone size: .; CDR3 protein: CASSQRGAAIMNEQYF
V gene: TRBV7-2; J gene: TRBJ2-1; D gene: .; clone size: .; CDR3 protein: CASSRDSNNEQFF
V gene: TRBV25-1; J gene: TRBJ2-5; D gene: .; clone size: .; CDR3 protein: CASSESVGPQETQYF
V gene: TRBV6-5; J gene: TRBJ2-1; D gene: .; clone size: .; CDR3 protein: CASSPSRLVNEQFF
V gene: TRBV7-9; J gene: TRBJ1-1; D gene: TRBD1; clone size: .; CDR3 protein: CASSLGQGAFEAFF
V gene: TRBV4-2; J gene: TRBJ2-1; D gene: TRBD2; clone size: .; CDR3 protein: CASSPIAGSSYNEQFF
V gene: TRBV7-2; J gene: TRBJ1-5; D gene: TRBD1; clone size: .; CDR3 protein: CASSAGGGSQPQHF
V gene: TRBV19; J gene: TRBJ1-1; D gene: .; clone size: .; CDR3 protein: CASMKGDTEAFF
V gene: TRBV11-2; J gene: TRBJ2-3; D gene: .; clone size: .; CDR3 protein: CASSLETLTQYF
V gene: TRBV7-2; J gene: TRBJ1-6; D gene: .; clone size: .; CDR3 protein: CAVISSYNSPLHF
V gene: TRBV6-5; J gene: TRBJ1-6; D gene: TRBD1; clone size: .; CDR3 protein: CASSYVGQGNSPLHF
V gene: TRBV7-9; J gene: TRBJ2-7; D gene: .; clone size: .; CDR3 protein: CASSPWTGREGF
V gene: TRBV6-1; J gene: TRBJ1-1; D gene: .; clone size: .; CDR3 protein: CASSKERNTEAFF
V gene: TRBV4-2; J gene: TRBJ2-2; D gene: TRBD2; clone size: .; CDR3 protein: CASMDSGSSAGELFF
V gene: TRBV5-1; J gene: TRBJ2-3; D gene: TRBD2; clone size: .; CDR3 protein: CASSLEASGGADTQYF
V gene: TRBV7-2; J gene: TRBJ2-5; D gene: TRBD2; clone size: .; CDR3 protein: CASSLVGAGGWETQYF
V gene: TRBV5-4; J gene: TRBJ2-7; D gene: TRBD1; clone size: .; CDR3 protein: CASSMGQEDYEQYF
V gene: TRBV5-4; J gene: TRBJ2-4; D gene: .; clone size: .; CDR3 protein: CASSTLGGRTKNIQYF
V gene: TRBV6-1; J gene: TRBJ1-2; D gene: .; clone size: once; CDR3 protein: CASSLGATDYGYTF
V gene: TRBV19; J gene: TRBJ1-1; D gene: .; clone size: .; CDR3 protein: CASSILGGTTEAFF
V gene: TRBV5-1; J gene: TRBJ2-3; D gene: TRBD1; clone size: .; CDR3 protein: CASSSTNRGSTDTQYF
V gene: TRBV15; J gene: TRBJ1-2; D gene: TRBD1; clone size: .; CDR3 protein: CATSREAGGVGYGYTF
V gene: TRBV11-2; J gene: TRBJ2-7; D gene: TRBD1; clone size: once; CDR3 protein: CASSLGTAHYEQYF
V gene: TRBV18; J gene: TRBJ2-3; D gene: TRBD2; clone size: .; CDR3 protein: CASSPRLADSTDTQYF
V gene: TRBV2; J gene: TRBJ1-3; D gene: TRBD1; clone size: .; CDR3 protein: CASSRDRGYGLNTIYF
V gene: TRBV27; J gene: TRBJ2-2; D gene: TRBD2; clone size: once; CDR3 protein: CASSLFAGGNTGELFF